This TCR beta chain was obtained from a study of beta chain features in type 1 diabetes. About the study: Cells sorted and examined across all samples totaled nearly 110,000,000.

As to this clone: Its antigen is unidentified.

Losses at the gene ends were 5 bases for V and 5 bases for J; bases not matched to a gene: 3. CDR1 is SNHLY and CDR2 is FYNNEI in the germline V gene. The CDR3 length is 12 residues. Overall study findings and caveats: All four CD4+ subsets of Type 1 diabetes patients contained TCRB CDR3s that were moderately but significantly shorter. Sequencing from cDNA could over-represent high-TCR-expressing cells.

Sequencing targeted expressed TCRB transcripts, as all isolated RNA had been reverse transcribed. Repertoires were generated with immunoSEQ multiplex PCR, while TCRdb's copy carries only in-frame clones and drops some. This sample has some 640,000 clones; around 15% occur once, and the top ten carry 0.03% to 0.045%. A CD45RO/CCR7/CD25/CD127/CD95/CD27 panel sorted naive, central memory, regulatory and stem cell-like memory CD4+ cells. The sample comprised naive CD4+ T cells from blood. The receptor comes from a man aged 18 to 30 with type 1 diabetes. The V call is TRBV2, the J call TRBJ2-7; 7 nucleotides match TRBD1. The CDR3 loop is CASSQQGNEQYF. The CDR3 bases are TGTGCCAGCAGTCAACAGGGGAACGAGCAGTACTTC.